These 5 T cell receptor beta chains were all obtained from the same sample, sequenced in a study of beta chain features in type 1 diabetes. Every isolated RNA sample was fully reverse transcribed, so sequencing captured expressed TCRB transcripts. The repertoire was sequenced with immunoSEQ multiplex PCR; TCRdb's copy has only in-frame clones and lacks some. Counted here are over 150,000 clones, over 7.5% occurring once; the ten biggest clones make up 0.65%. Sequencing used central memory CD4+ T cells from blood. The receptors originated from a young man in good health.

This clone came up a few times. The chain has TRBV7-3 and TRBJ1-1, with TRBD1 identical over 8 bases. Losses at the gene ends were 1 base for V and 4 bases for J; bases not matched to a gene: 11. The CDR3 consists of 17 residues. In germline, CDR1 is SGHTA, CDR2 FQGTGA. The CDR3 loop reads CASSLKRAGGIGTEAFF. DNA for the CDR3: TGTGCCAGCAGCTTAAAAAGGGCAGGGGGCATCGGCACTGAAGCTTTCTTT.

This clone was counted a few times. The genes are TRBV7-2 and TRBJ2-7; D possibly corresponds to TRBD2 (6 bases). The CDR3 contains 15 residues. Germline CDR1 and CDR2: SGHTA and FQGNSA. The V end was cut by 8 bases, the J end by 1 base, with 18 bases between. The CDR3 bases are TGTGCCAGCGCCGGGGGTGGTTCAACTTCCTACGAGCAGTACTTC. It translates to CASAGGGSTSYEQYF.

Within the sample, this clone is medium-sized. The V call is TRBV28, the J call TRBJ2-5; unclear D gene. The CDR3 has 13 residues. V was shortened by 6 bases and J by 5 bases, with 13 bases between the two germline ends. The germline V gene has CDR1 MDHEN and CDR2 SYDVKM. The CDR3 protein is CASSRNSWETQYF. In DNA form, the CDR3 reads TGTGCCAGCAGCCGGAACAGCTGGGAGACCCAGTACTTC. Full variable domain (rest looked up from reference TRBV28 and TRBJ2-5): DVKVTQSSRYLVKRTGEKVFLECVQDMDHENMFWYRQDPGLGLRLIYFSYDVKMKEKGDIPEGYSVSREKKERFSLILESASTNQTSMYLCASSRNSWETQYFGPGTRLLVL.

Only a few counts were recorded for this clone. The chain's CDR3 is CSVATLYEQFF. CDR3 in DNA: TGCAGCGTTGCGACATTATATGAGCAGTTCTTC. The chain couples TRBV29-1 to TRBJ2-1; D uncertain. Germline lookup yields CDR1 SQVTM and CDR2 ANQGSEA. Trimming took 4 bases from V and 8 from J, leaving 9 bases between them. The CDR3 contains 11 residues.

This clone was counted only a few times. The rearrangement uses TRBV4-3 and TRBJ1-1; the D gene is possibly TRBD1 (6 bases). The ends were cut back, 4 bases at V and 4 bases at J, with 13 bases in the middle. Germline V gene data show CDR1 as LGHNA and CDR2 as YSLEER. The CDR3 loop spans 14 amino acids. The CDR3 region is CASSRETQGTEAFF. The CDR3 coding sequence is TGCGCCAGCAGCCGTGAGACACAGGGCACTGAAGCTTTCTTT.